This T cell receptor (beta chain) was profiled in a study of radiation and T cells in renal cell carcinoma. The wider study: Nephrectomy followed 15 Gy stereotactic body radiation by 4 weeks. Study conclusions and caveats: Baseline intratumoral clonotype presence is unknown without pretreatment biopsies. In blood, top tumor clones expanded by 2 weeks, shrinking by 4.

A note on this clone: Its antigen is not known.

Data came from immunoSEQ multiplex PCR; TCRdb stores just in-frame clones and leaves some out. The sample yields about 130,000 clones, around 84% seen once. The CDR3 sequence is 16 residues long. Trimming stripped 1 base from V and 9 bases from J, with 19 bases between. Per the germline V gene, CDR1 is MNHNS and CDR2 is SASEGT. Time point described: baseline pretreatment blood. This sample's treatment: 15 Gy SBRT to primary tumor, nephrectomy 4 weeks later. The tumor was a clear cell renal cell carcinoma. The gene calls are TRBV6-1 and TRBJ2-1, with D perhaps matching TRBD1 or TRBD2 (5 bases each). This clonotype was sampled from a woman aged 55-69 years with renal cell carcinoma. The specimen was blood, collected from a patient whose treatment included radiotherapy and nephrectomy. The CDR3 DNA reads TGTGCCAGCAGTGAAGGTAGAGCTAGCAATGGGGGTGAGCAGTTCTTC. Translated: CASSEGRASNGGEQFF.